This T cell receptor beta chain came from a study of T cell clonotyping in hematopoietic cell transplantation. Germline-derived CDR1 and CDR2 are MNHNS and SASEGT. This CDR3 region has 15 residues. Trimming left V 6 bases short and J 3 bases short, with 12 bases between. This sample's time point: recipient sample about 28 days before transplant, after cytoreduction. The assay was immunoSEQ multiplex PCR, and TCRdb's table has in-frame clones only and misses some. The table shows roughly 27,000 clones, with approximately 82% occurring only once. Sequenced material: peripheral blood mononuclear cells, taken before stem cell transplant. The sequence derives from a woman aged 55-69 years with acute myeloid leukemia. Some clones in this sample may be carry-over from other donors' samples. The chain combines TRBV6-1 with TRBJ2-6; D tentatively fits TRBD1 or TRBD2 (6 bases each). CDR3 loop: CASRTGGGGANVLTF. CDR3 in DNA: TGTGCCAGCAGGACCGGGGGCGGTGGGGCCAACGTCCTGACTTTC.